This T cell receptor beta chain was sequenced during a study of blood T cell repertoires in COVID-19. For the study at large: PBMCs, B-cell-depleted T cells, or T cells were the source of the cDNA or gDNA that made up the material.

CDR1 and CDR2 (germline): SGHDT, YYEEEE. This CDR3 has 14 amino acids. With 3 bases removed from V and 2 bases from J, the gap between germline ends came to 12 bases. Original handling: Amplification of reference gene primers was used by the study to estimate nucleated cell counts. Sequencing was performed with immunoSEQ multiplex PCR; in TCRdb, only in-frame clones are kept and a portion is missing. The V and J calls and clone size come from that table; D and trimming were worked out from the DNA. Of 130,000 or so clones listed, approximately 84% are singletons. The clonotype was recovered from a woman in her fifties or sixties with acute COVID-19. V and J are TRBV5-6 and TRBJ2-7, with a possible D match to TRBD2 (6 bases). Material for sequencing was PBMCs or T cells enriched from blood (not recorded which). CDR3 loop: CASSWAGKTYEQYF. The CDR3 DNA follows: TGTGCCAGCAGCTGGGCGGGGAAAACCTACGAGCAGTACTTC.